This T cell receptor (beta chain) is from a study of blood T cells in healthy people across ages. Concerning this clonotype itself: The antigen remains undetermined.

Germline V gene lookup returns CDR1 MNHEY and CDR2 SVGAGI. The CDR3 length is 17 residues. The V gene lost 4 bases and the J gene lost 5 bases, with 18 bases spanning the gap. Drawing of peripheral blood yielded roughly 10 milliliters from each donor. Broader study findings: Per million T cells, TCR beta diversity dropped roughly linearly as age increased.

Using a J-beta primer mix together with a sample-barcoded 5' primer, a second PCR was run for 7 to 11 cycles. Every single cDNA molecule received a tag from a template-switch adaptor with 12 random nucleotides. TCRdb redid the calling of the 5' RACE reads with MiXCR, one entry per CDR3 protein. The repertoire consists of fewer than 900,000 distinct CDR3 sequences, with about 42% occurring once and the leading ten covering approximately 22%. Sequenced input: blood. This TCR was sampled from a woman aged 55-70 years in good health. The gene calls are TRBV6-5 and TRBJ1-6; D is perhaps TRBD1 (5 bases). CDR3 sequence (DNA): TGTGCCAGCAGTTCCCTGGGGAGGGGAACGAATAATTCACCCCTCCACTTT. It translates to CASSSLGRGTNNSPLHF.